Listed here are 4 T cell receptor beta chains from one sample, sequenced in a study of a mutant IDH1 vaccine in newly diagnosed glioma. What these receptors recognize is not known. Generated by immunoSEQ multiplex PCR, the TCRdb table keeps only in-frame clones and is missing some. Counted here are about 32,000 clones, 60% to 80% occurring once; the ten biggest clones make up about 9.3%. The time point was: week 35, safety follow-up. All doses held 300 ug of mutant IDH1 20-mer peptide, with topical imiquimod. The input for sequencing was PBMCs, taken from a glioma patient whose treatment included an IDH1 peptide vaccine. These receptors were taken from a woman between 25 and 40 years old with glioma. Some clones in this sample may be carry-over from other donors' samples.

The CDR3 loop reads CASSELAGDPGDEQFF. CDR3 sequence (DNA): TGTGCCAGCAGTGAACTAGCGGGAGACCCGGGGGATGAGCAGTTCTTC. The chain recombines TRBV6-4 with TRBJ2-1; TRBD2 matches 11 bases. The CDR3 has 16 amino acids. V gave up 3 bases and J gave up 8 bases; unmatched junction bases: 9. Germline CDR1 and CDR2: MRHNA and SNTAGT.

In its sample, this clone was seen a few times. The V gene is TRBV7-9, the J gene TRBJ1-4; tentative D call: TRBD1 (6 bases). This CDR3 region has 15 residues. Trimming shortened V by 4 bases and J by 7 bases, and 16 bases separated the two germline ends. CDR1 and CDR2 from the germline V gene are SEHNR and FQNEAQ (reference sequence). The CDR3, as DNA: TGTGCCAGCAGCTCCTCCGGGGGCCTGAGTGAAAAACTGTTTTTT. Amino acid sequence: CASSSSGGLSEKLFF.

V usage is TRBV7-9 and J usage is TRBJ1-1; TRBD1 might be the D (5 bases). The V end lost 7 bases, the J end lost 5 bases, and 17 bases lay between the germline ends. Germline CDR1 reads SEHNR; CDR2 reads FQNEAQ (reference sequence). The CDR3 length is 14 residues. For the CDR3, the DNA is TGTGCCAGCACCTGGGCGGGGGATTCGACTGAAGCTTTCTTT. Its translation: CASTWAGDSTEAFF. The variable domain in full, completed from reference TRBV7-9 and TRBJ1-1, reads DTGVSQNPRHKITKRGQNVTFRCDPISEHNRLYWYRQTLGQGPEFLTYFQNEAQLEKSRLLSDRFSAERPKGSFSTLEIQRTEQGDSAMYLCASTWAGDSTEAFFGQGTRLTVV.

The chain links TRBV6-1 to TRBJ2-2; 7 bases match TRBD1. CDR3 size: 11 residues. The ends lost 11 bases at V and 6 bases at J; junction bases unmatched: 3. The germline V gene encodes CDR1 MNHNS and CDR2 SASEGT. CDR3 amino acids: CAAQGPGELFF. The CDR3 DNA sequence: TGTGCCGCACAGGGGCCCGGGGAGCTGTTTTTT.